This TCR beta chain appears in the sequencing data of a study of cytomegalovirus exposure and HLA in healthy donors (dated by TCRdb to 2017 to 2019). As for the study more broadly: In an earlier analysis of 587 of the donors, 250 to 300 Gb of sequence data and 117 million unique TCR beta sequences from about 190 million T cells were reported. An early release covering 500 to 750 HLA-typed donors comprised approximately 300 gigabases of sequencing data and 85 million or so unique TCR sequences. Among the roughly 370 genotyped donors, around 79% belonged to the genetic ancestry cluster associated with self-reported Caucasian donors. The study aimed to test whether signatures of past pathogen exposure could be identified by cataloging public T cell receptors. Using immunosequencing, the study profiled T cell repertoires from 500 to 800 subjects and related those repertoires to cytomegalovirus serostatus. A separate validation cohort of about 110 different subjects was used in addition to the roughly 670-subject first cohort. To predict cytomegalovirus infection status, the study combined high-throughput TCR immunosequencing, statistical association of individual TCRs with disease status, and machine learning. A later analysis re-examined previously published TCR beta repertoires from 500 to 700 donors and added high-resolution HLA genotyping to investigate patterns of TCR occurrence. The later analysis used no new phenotypic data to find candidate immune exposures, relying instead on TCR beta sequences and their occurrence across donors. An earlier analysis of approximately 500 of the donors applied high-throughput TCR beta sequencing to assess whether each TCR beta V gene segment acted as functional or pseudogenic. Alongside the repertoire data, information on donor age, sex, ethnicity and CMV serostatus was compiled. A later genetic analysis took genome-wide SNP genotypes for about 55% of the roughly 670 donors and used that subset as a discovery cohort. Every repertoire in the discovery cohort had been generated on one and the same sequencing platform. Class I and class II HLA loci were covered by the typing at four-digit resolution. Typing coverage differed by locus: A, B, C, DRB1 and DQB1 were typed in about 620-640 donors, DQA1 in approximately 520, DPA1 in 600 to 610, and DPB1 in approximately 450. Roughly five DR-DQ haplotypes were treated as single units for association and clustering because of strong linkage in the cohort. Among roughly 400 genotyped donors of the cohort, an average of around 250,000 unique TCR beta nucleotide sequences was sequenced per donor, of which about 18% were non-productive.

The cohort was made up of 666 healthy bone marrow donors. At the time of sampling, every cohort member was nominally healthy, though immune exposures that went unrecorded were likely present. The donor tested CMV seronegative and was one of the 352 seronegative cohort members. A peripheral blood sample was provided by each donor, and peripheral blood mononuclear cells were used for TCR beta sequencing. The Qiagen DNeasy Blood Extraction Kit was used to extract genomic DNA from the blood cell samples. As to this clone: The specificity of this receptor is unknown.

Receptor libraries were prepared by the immunoSEQ multiplex PCR assay. For the multiplex PCR, a mixture combining 60 forward primers for TCR Vbeta segments and 13 reverse primers for TCR Jbeta segments was used. A multiplex PCR assay on genomic DNA amplified the CDR3 region of rearranged TCR beta genes. On the Illumina HiSeq System, the amplified TCR beta libraries were sequenced as 87-base-pair reads. The paper's data handling went like this. A later analysis tallied tens of millions of unique TCR beta chains across the 666 repertoires, and some 10 million of those chains were shared by two or more donors. Raw reads were error-corrected and collapsed into unique sequences with a nearest-neighbor algorithm that merged closely related sequences to remove PCR and sequencing errors. Alignment of CDR3 sequences to IMGT reference sequences was used to assign V, D and J gene segments. For a sequence to be retained, a match of at least six nucleotides was required to both a V gene segment and a J gene segment. A rearrangement counted as productive if the CDR3 had no stop codons and remained in frame with V and J, and every other rearrangement counted as non-productive. CDR3 was defined by IMGT convention, running from the second conserved V-encoded cysteine to the conserved J-encoded phenylalanine. In an earlier analysis of just under 600 of the donors, sequences lacking an unambiguous match to a single V gene segment were excluded. In an earlier analysis of 500 to 750 of the donors, V segments were called functional above 56.7% productive rearrangements and were called segregating when the between-donor standard deviation exceeded 5%. To diagnose cytomegalovirus status from the catalog of TCR beta chain sequences, a statistical classification framework was built. A later analysis assigned V and J genes by comparing TCR nucleotide sequences with IMGT/GENE-DB human TR gene sequences. The TCRdist pipeline was used in a later analysis to assign CDR3 sequences and most-parsimonious VDJ recombination scenarios. In a later analysis, each TCR beta chain was defined by its CDR3 amino acid sequence together with its V-gene family, and reads without a unique V-gene family were excluded. A later analysis removed 550 to 700 highly shared, low-generation-probability nucleotide sequences to deal with suspected cross-contamination and a sequencing artifact. A later analysis calculated a clonal expansion index for each public chain from normalized within-repertoire ranks of inferred template counts. In a later analysis, generation probabilities were computed with a VDJ recombination model fitted to out-of-frame rearrangements, and the resulting probabilities were checked against IGoR. Hypergeometric tests were used in a later analysis to score TCR-TCR, TCR-HLA and TCR-CMV co-occurrence, with a repertoire-size bias correction applied to the TCR pairs. To estimate false discovery rates, a later analysis permuted the HLA or CMV assignments 20 times. In a later analysis, co-occurring TCRs were grouped using DBSCAN, with TCRdist sequence similarity added in when clustering inside HLA-allele-positive subsets. For co-occurrence clustering, repertoires with fewer than 30,000 or more than 120,000 public chains were excluded, along with a handful of repertoires with anomalous nucleotide sharing. TCRdb holds this immuneACCESS table with in-frame rearrangements only. Some clones are missing; in checked studies, unresolved V genes explain under half, and the rest has no known cause. V and J calls and clone size come straight from that table; D and trimming were deduced from the DNA. The sample table on file contains 91,000 or so clones. Roughly 3% of the sample rests with the top ten.

Study-level results and caveats: The study listed 150 to 200 TCR beta chains as associated with cytomegalovirus. In a later analysis, HLA-associated TCR beta chains showed more clonal expansion and lower generation probabilities than non-associated chains that were equally common. It was suggested by the authors that the approach could potentially be generalized to other disease states and immunological phenotypes. The classifier was reported to diagnose cytomegalovirus status with high specificity and sensitivity in both the original cohort and the validation cohort. The earlier analysis of nearly 600 of the donors excluded over 15 rarely observed V segments, including chromosome 9 orphons, because counts were too low. Only TCR beta chains were sequenced in this cohort, and the absence of alpha or paired-chain data limited detectable features. A later analysis reported that several top co-occurrence clusters appeared linked to parvovirus B19, influenza, CMV and Epstein-Barr virus. In a later analysis, the rate of TCR association differed among HLA loci, with DRB1 alleles having the most associated TCRs and HLA-C alleles having the fewest. HLA typing was unavailable for some donors at each locus, so association tests used only the typed subset. According to a later genetic analysis, donors in an Asian-associated ancestry cluster had fewer N-insertions in productive TCRs than the approximately 630-donor mean. The only immune exposure information available for the cohort was CMV serostatus. When HLA alleles, especially DR and DQ, strongly co-occurred, TCR associations were difficult to assign to individual alleles. A further reported finding was that TCR beta sequences accurately predicted the HLA-A and HLA-B alleles for most subjects in the first cohort. Across donors, most TCR sequences were observed very rarely, whereas some public TCRs were present in many individuals. V-gene and J-gene trimming of TCR beta chains was associated with a missense DCLRE1C variant in a later genetic analysis, and the association was replicated in an independent cohort. Roughly uniform sequencing depth across donors was assumed in presence/absence analyses, although this assumption may not hold. Some IMGT-functional V segments, including TRBV6-2 and TRBV6-3, could not be distinguished by the 87-base-pair reads and were therefore excluded. In vitro tests confirmed that a few of the cytomegalovirus-associated TCR beta chains recognize cytomegalovirus antigens. Linkage disequilibrium might explain the correlated functional status among segregating V segments, but an unknown experimental factor could not be ruled out. A later analysis associated about 17,000 TCR beta sequences with specific HLA alleles at a false discovery rate of 0.05. In an earlier analysis of 450 to 750 of the donors, most TCR beta V segments appeared in productive rearrangements about 87% or about 30% of the time, broadly matching IMGT annotations. In a later analysis, most CMV-associated TCR beta chains were found to appear HLA-restricted, with HLA associations seemingly driven largely by CMV exposure. A group of highly shared sequence variants was considered likely to be a technical artifact of the sequencing pipeline.

Deletion took 3 bases off V and 0 bases off J, with a span of 15 bases between the germline ends. Taken from cysteine to phenylalanine, the CDR3 has 18 residues. The sequence is cut down to CDR3 DNA, 54 bases in frame from base 1. Via the germline V gene (reference sequence), CDR1 is MNHEY and CDR2 SMNVEV. This clonotype originated in a woman aged 25 to 39 in good health and CMV-seronegative. The sequenced material came from PBMCs. This sequence uses TRBV27 and TRBJ2-6; tentative D gene TRBD1, with 7 bases matching. The DNA reads as follows: TGTGCCAGCAGTTTCGGGGGACAGTTCCTCTCTGGGGCCAACGTCCTGACTTTC. This is translated as CASSFGGQFLSGANVLTF.